The clone carrying this TCR beta chain came up a few times. What it binds is not known. The assay was carried out at the deep level. Repertoires were generated with immunoSEQ multiplex PCR, while TCRdb's copy carries only in-frame clones and drops some. This table holds about 980,000 clones, approximately 76% found once. This sample is drawn from a study of shared clonotypes between healthy human individuals. Study-wide findings and caveats: Estimated clonotype richness was generally higher in naive than memory subsets. Non-shared clonotypes showed lower generation probabilities than clonotypes common to all four donors.

The sequence was obtained from a man aged 18-30 years in good health. Sequences were obtained from memory CD4+ T cells sorted from blood. The subset was: CD45RA-negative fraction.

The CDR3 loop is CASTGSGQGKAEAFF. CDR3 bases: TGTGCCAGTACCGGTTCCGGACAGGGCAAGGCTGAAGCTTTCTTT. The J gene is TRBJ1-1, the V gene TRBV19; TRBD1 matches 8 bases. The CDR3 covers 15 residues. J was trimmed by 6 bases and V by 7 bases; bases with no gene match: 13. The germline gives CDR1 LNHDA, CDR2 SQIVND (reference sequence). The whole variable domain, filled in from reference TRBV19 and TRBJ1-1, reads DGGITQSPKYLFRKEGQNVTLSCEQNLNHDAMYWYRQDPGQGLRLIYYSQIVNDFQKGDIAEGYSVSREKKESFPLTVTSAQKNPTAFYLCASTGSGQGKAEAFFGQGTRLTVV.